These 3 T cell receptor beta chains share one sample of origin, sequenced in a study of human T cells and chemical hapten exposure. The time point here: patch test 1, 2 weeks after DPC sensitization. Described treatment: therapeutic diphenylcyclopropenone sensitization with weekly scalp DPC. TCRdb reanalysed the RACE reads using MiXCR and keeps one entry per CDR3 protein. The sample includes approximately 100,000 distinct CDR3 sequences, about 11% of them seen just once. The material sequenced was whole blood, taken in connection with sensitization to the hapten diphenylcyclopropenone (DPC). The receptors come from a woman aged 40-49 years with alopecia areata. Some clones in this sample may be carry-over from other donors' samples.

This clonotype has a handful of counts. The V call is TRBV10-3, the J call TRBJ2-3; the match to TRBD2 covers 8 bases. CDR1 and CDR2 (germline): ENHRY, SYGVKD. This CDR3 spans 14 amino acids. V gave up 10 bases and J gave up 0 bases; unmatched junction bases: 6. The CDR3 here is CASTSGPSTDTQYF. In DNA, the CDR3 is TGTGCCAGCACTAGCGGACCTAGCACAGATACGCAGTATTTT.

There are a few counts of this clonotype. The chain links TRBV5-1 to TRBJ1-2, with D possibly being TRBD1 (5 bases). Germline lookup yields CDR1 SGHRS and CDR2 YFSETQ. Trimming took 0 bases from V and 4 from J, leaving 10 bases between them. CDR3 length equals 14 residues. The CDR3 sequence: CASSLEGTPYGYTF. The CDR3 coding sequence is TGCGCCAGCAGCTTGGAGGGGACCCCCTATGGCTACACCTTC.

This clonotype was seen a few times. The chain carries TRBV20-1 and TRBJ2-5; no firm D call. The CDR3 is 14 residues long. The germline V and J ends were trimmed by 0 bases and 0 bases, with 8 bases remaining between them. The germline V gene has CDR1 DFQATT and CDR2 SNEGSKA (reference sequence). CDR3 DNA: TGCAGTGCTAGAGATGGGCAGAACCAAGAGACCCAGTACTTC. Translating gives CSARDGQNQETQYF.